These T cell receptor beta chains were read from a single sample in a study of blood T cell repertoires in COVID-19. Generated by immunoSEQ multiplex PCR, the TCRdb table keeps only in-frame clones and is missing some. The repertoire holds tens of thousands of clones, with roughly four fifths as singletons. The sequencing input was peripheral blood. The receptors were sampled from a man in his fifties or sixties with acute or convalescent COVID-19. CDR3s include the opening cysteine and the closing phenylalanine or tryptophan. The D gene is left open where the match is weak. A row's size may be missing; if present it is once, few, many or a size class.

clone size	J gene	V gene	D gene	CDR3 DNA	CDR3 protein
NA	TRBJ1-1	TRBV19	NA	TGTGCCAGTAGTATAGATCCTCGGGCGGGCACTGAAGCTTTCTTT	CASSIDPRAGTEAFF
NA	TRBJ2-7	TRBV11-3	NA	TGTGCCAGCAGCCAAGGGGGAGACGAGCAGTACTTC	CASSQGGDEQYF
NA	TRBJ1-1	TRBV15	NA	TGTGCCACCAGCAGAGTAAGGGGTACGAGCACTGAAGCTTTCTTT	CATSRVRGTSTEAFF
NA	TRBJ2-1	TRBV29-1	TRBD2	TGCAGCACACACGGACTAGCGGGAAGCAATGAGCAGTTCTTC	CSTHGLAGSNEQFF
NA	TRBJ1-1	TRBV7-8	NA	TGTGCCAGCAGCCAACCCCTGGAAGCGAAGAAAGCTTTCTTT	CASSQPLEAKKAFF
NA	TRBJ2-3	TRBV20-1	NA	TGCAGTGCTAAACACGAAGATACGCAGTATTTT	CSAKHEDTQYF
NA	TRBJ1-3	TRBV16	NA	TGTGCCAGCAGCCCAAACCAGGGAACGGCTGGAAACACCATATATTTT	CASSPNQGTAGNTIYF
NA	TRBJ1-6	TRBV19	NA	TGTGCCAGTAGTCTGGACAGCACCTCTAATTCACCCCTCCACTTT	CASSLDSTSNSPLHF
few	TRBJ1-3	TRBV7-9	NA	TGTGCCAGCAGCTCTACAGGGAGTGGAAACACCATATATTTT	CASSSTGSGNTIYF
NA	TRBJ1-5	TRBV6-5	TRBD1	TGTGCCAGCAGCCGCACAGGGGTCCACAATCAGCCCCAGCATTTT	CASSRTGVHNQPQHF
NA	TRBJ2-2	TRBV20-1	NA	TGCAGTGCTATTAAAACCGGGGAGCTGTTTTTT	CSAIKTGELFF
NA	TRBJ2-5	TRBV29-1	TRBD1	TGCAGCGTTGCAGACAGGGGGCAAACCCAGTACTTC	CSVADRGQTQYF
few	TRBJ2-2	TRBV7-2	NA	TGTGCCAGCAGCCCTCGACAAACCGGGGAGCTGTTTTTT	CASSPRQTGELFF
NA	TRBJ1-6	TRBV10-3	TRBD1	TGTGCCATCAGTGACAGACAGGGTGTGAATTCACCCCTCCACTTT	CAISDRQGVNSPLHF
NA	TRBJ2-1	TRBV7-2	TRBD2	TGTGCCAGCAGTTTACCGGGACTAGCGGGGAGAAATGAGCAGTTCTTC	CASSLPGLAGRNEQFF
NA	TRBJ2-5	TRBV6-1	TRBD1	TGTGCCAGCAGTGAAGCTAAGACAGGGGCCAAGACCCAGTACTTC	CASSEAKTGAKTQYF
NA	TRBJ1-4	TRBV27	NA	TGTGCCAGCGGGAGGGATGAAAAACTGTTTTTT	CASGRDEKLFF
NA	TRBJ2-2	TRBV5-4	NA	TGTGCCAGCAGCTTTGAACCCCGGGAGAACACCGGGGAGCTGTTTTTT	CASSFEPRENTGELFF
few	TRBJ1-5	TRBV6-2/TRBV6-3	TRBD1	TGTGCCAGCAGTCCGAGGACAGGGGTGGATCAGCCCCAGCATTTT	CASSPRTGVDQPQHF
NA	TRBJ2-1	TRBV2	NA	TGTGCCAGCAATCTGGGGCCCCGTCAGGAGCAGTTCTTC	CASNLGPRQEQFF
NA	TRBJ2-4	TRBV7-3	TRBD1	TGTGCCAGCAGCTCCCCTGGACAGGGGGCCAAAAACATTCAGTACTTC	CASSSPGQGAKNIQYF
NA	TRBJ1-5	TRBV18	NA	TGTGCCAGCTCCTTCGAGGAGAATCAGCCCCAGCATTTT	CASSFEENQPQHF
NA	TRBJ2-3	TRBV18	TRBD1	TGTGCCAGCTCCCGGGACAGGACAGATACGCAGTATTTT	CASSRDRTDTQYF
NA	TRBJ2-5	TRBV5-6	TRBD1	TGTGCCAGCAGCCGACAGGGGGTAGAGTTAGAGACCCAGTACTTC	CASSRQGVELETQYF
NA	TRBJ2-3	TRBV7-9	NA	TGTGCCAGCAGCTTAGATAGCGCAGATACGCAGTATTTT	CASSLDSADTQYF
once	TRBJ1-1	TRBV9	NA	TGTGCCAGCAGCGCACAGGGGAACACTGAAGCTTTCTTT	CASSAQGNTEAFF
NA	TRBJ2-3	TRBV29-1	NA	TGCAGCGTACGAAGGGAGTCGAGGACAGATACGCAGTATTTT	CSVRRESRTDTQYF
NA	TRBJ2-3	TRBV3-1/TRBV3-2	TRBD2	TGTGCCAGCAGCCAAGGAGCGGGGGGAGGGACAGATACGCAGTATTTT	CASSQGAGGGTDTQYF
NA	TRBJ1-3	TRBV20-1	NA	TGCAGTGCTAGTGGGCCAGGGATCTTAAACACCATATATTTT	CSASGPGILNTIYF
NA	TRBJ1-5	TRBV7-2	NA	TGTGCCAGCAGCTTAGACATCTGGCAGCCCCAGCATTTT	CASSLDIWQPQHF
NA	TRBJ2-7	TRBV5-4	TRBD1	TGTGCCAGCAGCTTAAGGGACAGGGTCGACGAGCAGTACTTC	CASSLRDRVDEQYF
few	TRBJ1-2	TRBV5-1	NA	TGCGCCAGCAGCTTTAGCACTCAGGGCTCTGGCTACACCTTC	CASSFSTQGSGYTF
NA	TRBJ2-7	TRBV27	TRBD1	TGTGCCAGCAGTTTGGGGGACAGCTCCTACGAGCAGTACTTC	CASSLGDSSYEQYF
NA	TRBJ1-3	TRBV5-4	NA	TGTGCCAGCAGAATATACGGTATCTCTGGAAACACCATATATTTT	CASRIYGISGNTIYF
NA	TRBJ2-2	TRBV5-1	TRBD2	TGCGCCAGCAGTAGTGGCGCGGGAGGGTTGTCGGGCACCGGGGAGCTGTTTTTT	CASSSGAGGLSGTGELFF
NA	TRBJ1-1	TRBV7-8	TRBD1	TGTGCCAGCAGCTTAGCGCAGGGGGTGAACACTGAAGCTTTCTTT	CASSLAQGVNTEAFF
once	TRBJ2-7	TRBV5-1	TRBD1	TGCGCCAGCAGCTTGGGGGACAGTCCCTACGAGCAGTACTTC	CASSLGDSPYEQYF
NA	TRBJ1-4	TRBV3-1/TRBV3-2	NA	TGTGCCCGATCGGTTCGTCGACTGTTTTTT	CARSVRRLFF
NA	TRBJ2-2	TRBV10-1	TRBD2	TGCGCCAGCAGTGATTTCGCGGGAGGGCACACCGGGGAGCTGTTTTTT	CASSDFAGGHTGELFF
NA	TRBJ2-2	TRBV5-1	TRBD1	TGCGCCAGCAAACGGGACAGGAACACCGGGGAGCTGTTTTTT	CASKRDRNTGELFF
NA	TRBJ2-1	TRBV7-8	TRBD2	TGTGCCAGCAGGTCGACGGGAGGCTACAATGAGCAGTTCTTC	CASRSTGGYNEQFF
NA	TRBJ1-1	TRBV10-1	NA	TGCGCCAGCAGTGAGTCCCGACGGGGGACCACTGAAGCTTTCTTT	CASSESRRGTTEAFF
once	TRBJ2-4	TRBV28	NA	TGTGCCAGCAGTTTAGGGGCGGGGTTCGGAAACATTCAGTACTTC	CASSLGAGFGNIQYF
few	TRBJ1-4	TRBV6-1	NA	TGTGCCAGCAGTGAAGCGCGGGGTGGGGTGGAAAAACTGTTTTTT	CASSEARGGVEKLFF
NA	TRBJ2-5	TRBV5-5	TRBD2	TGTGCCAGCAACCCAGGACTAGCGGGGGACCTCCAAGAGACCCAGTACTTC	CASNPGLAGDLQETQYF
NA	TRBJ2-7	TRBV18	TRBD1	TGTGCCAGCTCACCAGGGCAGGGGGCGTACGAGCAGTACTTC	CASSPGQGAYEQYF
NA	TRBJ1-1	TRBV12-5	TRBD1	TGTGCTAGTGGGTTCAACAGGGGGTTCGGCACTGAAGCTTTCTTT	CASGFNRGFGTEAFF
NA	TRBJ2-7	TRBV27	TRBD1	TGTGCCAGCAGTCCCGGGACAGGGCCCTACGAGCAGTACTTC	CASSPGTGPYEQYF
NA	TRBJ1-5	TRBV6-2/TRBV6-3	TRBD1	TGTGCCAGCAGTGGGACAGACAATCAGCCCCAGCATTTT	CASSGTDNQPQHF
NA	TRBJ2-7	TRBV28	TRBD1	TGTGCCAGCAGCCTCGGACAGGGTCCCTACGAGCAGTACTTC	CASSLGQGPYEQYF
NA	TRBJ2-1	TRBV13	TRBD1	TGTGCCAGCAGCCCGGCCGGGACAGGGGATTGGAATGAGCAGTTCTTC	CASSPAGTGDWNEQFF
few	TRBJ1-5	TRBV6-2/TRBV6-3	TRBD1	TGTGCCAGCAGTTACGCGGGACAGGGGAATATGAAGCCCCAGCATTTT	CASSYAGQGNMKPQHF
NA	TRBJ1-4	TRBV7-9	NA	TGTGCCAGCAGCCAATCCGACGGGGTGCAAAATGAAAAACTGTTTTTT	CASSQSDGVQNEKLFF